The table lists the clone carrying this T cell receptor beta chain with a few counts. The V end was cut by 4 bases, the J end by 9 bases, with 13 bases between. Germline V gene sequence: CDR1 MGHDK, CDR2 SYGVNS. There are 13 residues in the CDR3. The sample comes from a study of identical twins. A single record per CDR3 protein comes from TCRdb applying MiXCR to the 5' RACE reads. In the table there are roughly 470,000 distinct CDR3 sequences, roughly 13% of which are singletons. These data also featured in a second study, about yellow fever vaccine responses in identical twins.

The chain couples TRBV25-1 to TRBJ2-4; the D gene is possibly TRBD2 (6 bases). This sequence originates from a young woman in good health. The sample was CD4+ T cells sorted from blood. CDR3 protein: CASSGAGRGIQYF. CDR3 nucleotide sequence: TGTGCCAGCAGTGGTGCAGGGCGGGGCATTCAGTACTTC. The variable domain in full, completed from reference TRBV25-1 and TRBJ2-4, reads EADIYQTPRYLVIGTGKKITLECSQTMGHDKMYWYQQDPGMELHLIHYSYGVNSTEKGDLSSESTVSRIRTEHFPLTLESARPSHTSQYLCASSGAGRGIQYFGAGTRLSVL.